Detailed here is one T cell receptor (beta chain). Its antigen is not known. CDR3 regions of TCR beta were amplified from RNA transcripts. An initial RT-PCR round employing HTBI primers preceded a second-round multiplex PCR. TCRdb redid the calling of the multiplex PCR reads with MiXCR, one entry per CDR3 protein. The sample lists about 220,000 distinct CDR3 sequences, under 25% occurring once. V lost 0 bases and J lost 4, with 10 bases in between. In germline, CDR1 is LGHNA, CDR2 YSLEER. This CDR3 is 15 amino acids long. The data originate from a study of Graves' ophthalmopathy and Graves' hyperthyroidism. Study-wide context: Peripheral blood was collected at initial diagnosis, before any treatment.

Findings and limits, study-wide: Sensitivity of 85% to 90% and specificity of nearly 82% were achieved when a 13-signature model separated ophthalmopathy from stable hyperthyroidism. Blood was where most expanded thyroid clonotypes above 0.001 frequency also turned up.

The receptor was derived from a woman aged 45-60 years with Graves' ophthalmopathy. The chain has TRBV4-3 and TRBJ1-5, with unresolved D. Material for sequencing was peripheral blood. CDR3 protein: CASSQDTGKNQPQHF. CDR3 bases: TGCGCCAGCAGCCAAGATACGGGGAAGAATCAGCCCCAGCATTTT.